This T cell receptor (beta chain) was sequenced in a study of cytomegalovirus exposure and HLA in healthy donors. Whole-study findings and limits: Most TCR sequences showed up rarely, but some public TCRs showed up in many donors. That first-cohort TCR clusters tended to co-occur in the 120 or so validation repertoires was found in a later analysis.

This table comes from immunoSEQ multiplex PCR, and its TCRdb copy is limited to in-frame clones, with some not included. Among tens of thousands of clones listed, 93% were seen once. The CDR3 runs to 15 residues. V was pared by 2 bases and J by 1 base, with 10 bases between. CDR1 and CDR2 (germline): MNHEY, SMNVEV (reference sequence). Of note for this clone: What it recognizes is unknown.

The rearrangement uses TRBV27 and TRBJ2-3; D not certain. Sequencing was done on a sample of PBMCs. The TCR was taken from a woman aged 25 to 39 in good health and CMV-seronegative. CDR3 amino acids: CASSLGPSGTDTQYF. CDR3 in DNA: TGTGCCAGCAGTTTAGGCCCGTCAGGCACAGATACGCAGTATTTT.